The clone carrying this T cell receptor beta chain was seen a few times. This specimen comes from a study of cytomegalovirus exposure and HLA in healthy donors. V lost 1 base, J lost 4 bases, and 8 bases lay in between. The CDR3 consists of 14 residues. The germline gives CDR1 SEHNR, CDR2 FQNEAQ (reference sequence). Both 60 Vbeta primers and 13 Jbeta primers went into the PCR. Method: immunoSEQ multiplex PCR; TCRdb's copy keeps in-frame clones and lacks some. The table has some 100,000 clones, approximately 85% seen once; the top ten hold approximately 4%. The TCR originated in a man aged 25-45 years in good health and CMV-seronegative. The chain employs TRBV7-9 and TRBJ1-3; D is uncertain. The sample was PBMCs. CDR3 region: CASSLGESGNTIYF. CDR3 in DNA: TGTGCCAGCAGCTTAGGAGAATCCGGAAACACCATATATTTT.